This is a list of T cell receptor beta chains from one sample in a study of shared clonotypes between healthy human individuals. Data came from immunoSEQ multiplex PCR; TCRdb stores just in-frame clones and leaves some out. The profile shows 2 million to 2.5 million clones, just over 90% of them singletons. Sequencing input: naive CD4+ T cells from PBMCs. The origin of the receptors is a man younger than 30 in good health. Some clones in this sample may be carry-over from other donors' samples. Each CDR3 is given without its conserved first and last residue.

v_gene	j_gene	CDR3aa
TRBV4-1	TRBJ2-7	ASSQVGVGEQY
TRBV7-2	TRBJ2-2	ASSWYSGRGAGELF
TRBV5-1	TRBJ2-5	ASSLVAVQETQY
TRBV2	TRBJ2-1	ASSGETTNNEQF
TRBV2	TRBJ1-4	ASGFNEKLF
TRBV2	TRBJ2-7	ASSSGTGTGEQY
TRBV4-2	TRBJ2-1	ASSQMAPRASEQF
TRBV2	TRBJ1-2	ASSERGDGYT
TRBV27	TRBJ2-1	ASSLSPKLAGSSYNEQF
TRBV7-9	TRBJ2-3	ASSLYQGRTDTQY
TRBV7-3	TRBJ2-3	ASSLISGRTDTQY
TRBV6-5	TRBJ1-1	ASRTGGGTEAF
TRBV6-6	TRBJ1-2	ASRKSTGAGGYT
TRBV7-9	TRBJ2-3	ASSLFSTDTQY
TRBV5-1	TRBJ2-7	ASSFPRGTSGISYEQY
TRBV28	TRBJ2-1	ASSFPSGSYNEQF
TRBV7-9	TRBJ1-1	ASSAQGNTEAF
TRBV5-4	TRBJ2-1	ASSLSVLAGGKSYNEQF
TRBV5-1	TRBJ1-2	ASSLDATYGYT
TRBV11-2	TRBJ2-5	ASRAGPQETQY
TRBV4-2	TRBJ1-3	ASSQEVLPVGNTIY
TRBV11-1	TRBJ2-7	ASSFVAGATYEQY
TRBV5-1	TRBJ2-6	ASSLWGGANVLT
TRBV27	TRBJ1-1	ASTKLWTGGFGGNTEAF
TRBV7-3	TRBJ2-2	ASSPKGLAGITGELF
TRBV5-1	TRBJ2-1	ASSIAGGPYEQF
TRBV7-2	TRBJ1-2	ASTLRGVRVNYGYT